Following are 32 T cell receptor beta chains from one sample sequenced in a study of T cell responses to AZD1222 COVID-19 vaccine (dated by TCRdb to the early 2020s). Receptors were amplified or captured by the immunoSEQ multiplex PCR assay. As stored in TCRdb, this immuneACCESS dataset retains in-frame rearrangements with V and J assigned. A fraction of the clones does not appear; measured against another copy, unresolved V genes explain less than half of the discrepancy, and the remainder lacks a known reason. Within this sample are roughly 120,000 clones, with approximately 84% of them counted one time only. The ten largest make up around 7.7% of the sample. The label giving this sample's time point can be read as: baseline before first vaccination. The input for sequencing was peripheral blood, taken on day 0 of AZD1222 vaccination. The receptors were sampled from an adult in good health.

This chain joins TRBV11-2 and TRBJ2-3; 14 nucleotides line up with TRBD2. Per germline, CDR1 SGHAT and CDR2 FQNNGV. CDR3 size: 17 residues. V trimming: 4 bases; J trimming: 5 bases; junction bases outside the gene matches: 8. The CDR3 sequence is CASSSLTSGGAGDTQYF. In DNA form, the CDR3 reads TGTGCCAGCAGCTCCCTGACTAGCGGGGGGGCAGGAGATACGCAGTATTTT.

The chain couples TRBV9 to TRBJ1-3, with TRBD1 as a possible D gene (5 bases). The CDR3 length is 18 residues. V was pared by 3 bases and J by 1 base, with 20 bases between. From germline, CDR1 is SGDLS and CDR2 YYNGEE. CDR3 protein: CASSGGDSSTTSGNTIYF. The CDR3 DNA sequence: TGTGCCAGCAGCGGGGGCGATAGCTCCACTACATCTGGAAACACCATATATTTT.

This chain joins TRBV5-1 and TRBJ1-1; D is ambiguous. Germline V gene sequence: CDR1 SGHRS, CDR2 YFSETQ. Between the trimmed V and J ends, which lost 4 bases and 4 bases, there was a span of 17 bases. The CDR3 extends over 15 amino acids. The CDR3 protein is CASSQTSILSTEAFF. CDR3 sequence (DNA): TGCGCCAGCAGCCAAACGAGTATCTTGAGCACTGAAGCTTTCTTT.

The rearrangement uses TRBV28 and TRBJ1-6; D may be TRBD1 (5 bases). V gave up 6 bases and J gave up 1 base, with 7 bases separating them. Germline CDR1 and CDR2: MDHEN and SYDVKM. CDR3 length: 14 amino acids. CDR3 coding DNA: TGTGCCAGCAGAGCAGGGTCCTATAATTCACCCCTCCACTTT. Protein: CASRAGSYNSPLHF.

The chain couples TRBV3-1 (or the pseudogene TRBV3-2) to TRBJ1-3; D remains unclear. This CDR3 contains 16 residues. Germline-derived CDR1 and CDR2 are LGHDT and YNNKEL (reference sequence). V shed 0 bases and J shed 0 bases, with 9 bases lying between them. The CDR3 region is CASSQEPGSSGNTIYF. The CDR3 coding sequence is TGTGCCAGCAGCCAAGAGCCCGGGAGCTCTGGAAACACCATATATTTT.

The V call is TRBV5-1, the J call TRBJ2-7; D gene ambiguous. Trimming took off 0 bases at V and 0 bases at J, with 13 bases between the two ends. Per germline, CDR1 SGHRS and CDR2 YFSETQ. The CDR3 extends over 16 amino acids. CDR3 coding DNA: TGCGCCAGCAGCTTGGTACCGGGCCAGACCTCCTACGAGCAGTACTTC. Its translation: CASSLVPGQTSYEQYF.

In its sample, this clone was seen a few times. This chain joins TRBV6-5 and TRBJ1-5, with D unclear. V was shortened by 5 bases and J by 9 bases, with 14 bases between the two germline ends. This CDR3 region has 13 residues. Germline values: CDR1 MNHEY, CDR2 SVGAGI. CDR3 coding DNA: TGTGCCAGCAGTCCCATTCACGAGATGCCCCAGCATTTT. Protein: CASSPIHEMPQHF.

The chain links TRBV18 to TRBJ2-7, with 8 bases aligning to TRBD2. V shed 2 bases, J shed 4 bases, and the junction held 7 bases outside the gene matches. In germline, CDR1 is KGHSH, CDR2 LQKENI. The CDR3 covers 15 residues. CDR3 sequence (DNA): TGTGCCAGCTCACCAATCGACGGGGGGGATTACGAGCAGTACTTC. Translating gives CASSPIDGGDYEQYF.

The V call is TRBV28, the J call TRBJ1-5, with a tentative D call TRBD1 (5 bases). CDR3 length equals 14 residues. V lost 10 bases and J 2 bases, leaving 15 bases between the germline ends. Germline CDR1 reads MDHEN; CDR2 reads SYDVKM. The CDR3 nucleotides read TGTGCCATTAGGACACCCTTGGGCAATCAGCCCCAGCATTTT. It codes for CAIRTPLGNQPQHF. Full variable domain (rest looked up from reference TRBV28 and TRBJ1-5): DVKVTQSSRYLVKRTGEKVFLECVQDMDHENMFWYRQDPGLGLRLIYFSYDVKMKEKGDIPEGYSVSREKKERFSLILESASTNQTSMYLCAIRTPLGNQPQHFGDGTRLSIL.

Remarks on this clone: It may be a read error: a sequence one base away is much more abundant. This chain joins TRBV9 and TRBJ2-2, with D perhaps TRBD1 or TRBD2 (5 bases each). V lost 3 bases to trimming and J lost 6 bases, with 24 bases between them. Looked up from germline, CDR1 is SGDLS and CDR2 is YYNGEE. This CDR3 region has 18 residues. The CDR3 spells CASSEAPRGRDRSGELFF. DNA for the CDR3: TGTGCCAGCAGCGAGGCCCCCCGGGGCAGGGATAGATCCGGGGAGCTGTTTTTT.

The sample holds one count of this clone. This chain links TRBV7-9 with TRBJ1-2; 9 nucleotides align to TRBD1. The germline CDR1 and CDR2 sequences are SEHNR and FQNEAQ (reference sequence). The length of the CDR3 is 16 residues. Trimming took 5 bases from V and 4 from J; bases not matched to a gene: 11. The DNA of the CDR3 is TGTGCCAGCAGCCAAGCTACAGGGGGCAGCCCCTATGGCTACACCTTC. Residues: CASSQATGGSPYGYTF.

The chain employs TRBV12-3 or TRBV12-4 and TRBJ1-3, with a possible D match to TRBD1 (5 bases). The CDR3 extends over 13 amino acids. V was shortened by 5 bases and J by 2 bases, with 7 bases between the two germline ends. This CDR3 is CASSVRAGNTIYF. CDR3 sequence (DNA): TGTGCCAGCAGTGTCAGGGCTGGAAACACCATATATTTT.

The chain employs TRBV5-1 and TRBJ1-2; possible D gene TRBD1, 6 bases. The CDR3 contains 14 residues. Germline V lookup: CDR1 SGHRS, CDR2 YFSETQ. The ends were cut back, 0 bases at V and 6 bases at J, with 12 bases in the middle. The CDR3 DNA reads as TGCGCCAGCAGCTTGGGCCAGGGGATGGATGGCTACACCTTC. Translation: CASSLGQGMDGYTF.

V usage is TRBV6-5 and J usage is TRBJ2-7, with TRBD1 identical over 8 bases. There are 13 residues in the CDR3. Germline V lookup: CDR1 MNHEY, CDR2 SVGAGI. V lost 2 bases, J lost 7 bases, and 4 bases stayed unmatched. As DNA, the CDR3 is TGTGCCAGCAGTTACCCGGACAGGGAAGAGCAGTACTTC. The encoded protein is CASSYPDREEQYF.

The gene calls are TRBV19 and TRBJ2-6, with D unresolved. Germline V gene sequence: CDR1 LNHDA, CDR2 SQIVND (reference sequence). V was cut by 9 bases and J by 0 bases, with 12 bases left in between. The CDR3 totals 15 residues. The CDR3 spells CASRRASSGANVLTF. CDR3 DNA: TGTGCCAGCCGTAGGGCAAGCTCTGGGGCCAACGTCCTGACTTTC.

This clone was seen a few times. V is TRBV5-1 and J is TRBJ1-4; 7 bases match TRBD1. V shed 4 bases and J 7 bases; nucleotides not matched to a gene: 13. From germline, CDR1 is SGHRS and CDR2 YFSETQ. The CDR3 has 16 amino acids. The CDR3 is CASSLGTATHGEKLFF. The CDR3 coding sequence is TGCGCCAGCAGCCTGGGGACAGCCACGCACGGTGAAAAACTGTTTTTT.

The chain employs TRBV7-2 and TRBJ2-1; tentatively, D is TRBD1 or TRBD2 (5 bases each). Trimming left V 5 bases short and J 8 bases short, with 19 bases between. The germline V gene encodes CDR1 SGHTA and CDR2 FQGNSA. This CDR3 has 15 residues. The CDR3 is CASSISGSQGDEQFF. The DNA for the CDR3 is TGTGCCAGCAGCATATCAGGGAGTCAGGGCGATGAGCAGTTCTTC.

This clone was seen only once. The chain is built from TRBV18 and TRBJ2-5; 10 nucleotides line up with TRBD1. The CDR3 covers 15 residues. V gave up 3 bases and J gave up 3 bases; unmatched junction bases: 4. Germline CDR1 reads KGHSH; CDR2 reads LQKENI. The CDR3 DNA is TGTGCCAGCTCACCCGGGACAGGGGCGGAAGAGACCCAGTACTTC. Its translation: CASSPGTGAEETQYF.

This chain links TRBV5-6 with TRBJ2-1, with TRBD2 matching 8 bases. Germline lookup yields CDR1 SGHDT and CDR2 YYEEEE. J lost 4 bases, V lost 0 bases, and 6 bases had no gene match. The CDR3 is 16 residues long. CDR3 protein: CASSLVTSGAYNEQFF. The CDR3 nucleotides are TGTGCCAGCAGCTTGGTAACTAGCGGCGCATACAATGAGCAGTTCTTC.

This clone showed up just a few times. This sequence joins TRBV6-5 and TRBJ1-2; 10 bases agree with TRBD1. The CDR3 spans 15 residues. Germline V gene sequence: CDR1 MNHEY, CDR2 SVGAGI. V lost 0 bases to trimming and J lost 4 bases; unmatched junction nucleotides: 2. CDR3 amino acids: CASSYSGTGVYGYTF. CDR3 sequence (DNA): TGTGCCAGCAGTTACTCGGGGACAGGGGTCTATGGCTACACCTTC.

The genes are TRBV11-2 and TRBJ2-1; no clear D. The V and J ends lost 1 base and 10 bases respectively, with 14 bases between them. This CDR3 contains 14 residues. CDR1 is SGHAT and CDR2 is FQNNGV in the germline V gene. The CDR3 is CASSLAQRPAEQFF. The DNA of the CDR3 is TGTGCCAGCAGCTTAGCCCAGAGGCCGGCGGAGCAGTTCTTC.

The CDR3 reads CASSRRDRESEKLFF. CDR3 bases: TGCGCCAGCAGCCGCCGGGACAGGGAGTCAGAAAAACTGTTTTTT. The chain carries TRBV5-1 and TRBJ1-4, with TRBD1 identical over 9 bases. The V segment lost 4 bases and the J segment 8 bases; nucleotides outside the gene matches: 9. The length of the CDR3 is 15 residues. Germline CDR1 and CDR2: SGHRS and YFSETQ.

This clone was seen a single time. This rearrangement joins TRBV9 to TRBJ2-7; 13 positions agree with TRBD2. CDR1 SGDLS and CDR2 YYNGEE come from the germline V gene. CDR3 length equals 16 residues. V shed 0 bases and J 2 bases; nucleotides not matched to a gene: 2. CDR3 loop: CASSVGTSGSTYEQYF. CDR3 in DNA: TGTGCCAGCAGCGTAGGGACTAGCGGGAGTACCTACGAGCAGTACTTC.

The chain joins TRBV7-9 to TRBJ2-2; D gene uncertain. The CDR3 is 11 amino acids. The germline V and J ends were trimmed by 4 bases and 4 bases, with 1 base remaining between them. Germline CDR1 reads SEHNR; CDR2 reads FQNEAQ (reference sequence). The chain's CDR3 is CASSSTGELFF. CDR3 bases: TGTGCCAGCAGCTCCACCGGGGAGCTGTTTTTT.

The genes are TRBV6-2 or TRBV6-3 and TRBJ2-1, with 12 bases aligning to TRBD2. The CDR3 consists of 16 residues. Germline loops: CDR1 MNHEY, CDR2 SVGEGT. The J segment lost 6 bases and the V segment lost 6 bases, leaving 9 bases of the junction unmatched. Written as DNA, the CDR3 is TGTGCCAGCAGCTATACTAGCGGGAGGTTCGTCAATGAGCAGTTCTTC. This encodes CASSYTSGRFVNEQFF.

The V and J genes are TRBV3-1 (or the pseudogene TRBV3-2) and TRBJ1-6; D might be TRBD1 (5 bases). This CDR3 has 14 amino acids. Per the germline V gene, CDR1 is LGHDT and CDR2 is YNNKEL (reference sequence). Trimming stripped 7 bases from V and 7 bases from J, with 14 bases between. CDR3 protein: CASTGGLGNSPLHF. The CDR3 region has the DNA TGTGCCAGCACCGGGGGATTAGGGAATTCACCCCTCCACTTT.

V gene TRBV6-2 or TRBV6-3 combines with J gene TRBJ2-7; D is unclear. Trimming took off 5 bases at V and 3 bases at J, with 8 bases between the two ends. CDR3 length: 12 residues. The V gene's germline CDR1 is MNHEY and CDR2 SVGEGT. The CDR3 DNA reads as TGTGCCAGCAGTCAAACAGACTACGAGCAGTACTTC. It translates to CASSQTDYEQYF.

This sequence joins TRBV5-1 and TRBJ2-7, with 12 bases matching TRBD1. The CDR3 totals 15 residues. The trim removed 4 bases at V and 5 bases at J, leaving 7 bases unmatched. Germline loops: CDR1 SGHRS, CDR2 YFSETQ. CDR3 protein: CASSRGTGGFNEQYF. The CDR3 DNA reads TGCGCCAGCAGCCGAGGGACAGGGGGCTTCAACGAGCAGTACTTC. The full variable domain, in which reference TRBV5-1 and TRBJ2-7 provide the parts outside the CDR3, is KAGVTQTPRYLIKTRGQQVTLSCSPISGHRSVSWYQQTPGQGLQFLFEYFSETQRNKGNFPGRFSGRQFSNSRSEMNVSTLELGDSALYLCASSRGTGGFNEQYFGPGTRLTVT.

This clone appeared a single time. The chain is built from TRBV9 and TRBJ1-1; D not certain. The germline CDR1 and CDR2 sequences are SGDLS and YYNGEE. The CDR3 has 14 amino acids. Trimming took 0 bases from V and 0 from J, leaving 6 bases between them. The chain's CDR3 is CASSVAPLNTEAFF. The CDR3 coding sequence is TGTGCCAGCAGCGTAGCCCCTTTGAACACTGAAGCTTTCTTT.

CDR3 sequence reads: CATAGQQGDTQYF. Written as DNA, the CDR3 is TGTGCCACCGCGGGACAGCAGGGAGATACGCAGTATTTT. V usage is TRBV2 and J usage is TRBJ2-3; the D gene is possibly TRBD1 (7 bases). The CDR3 is 13 amino acids. V was pared by 10 bases and J by 5 bases, with 16 bases between. The germline gives CDR1 SNHLY, CDR2 FYNNEI.

This clone was detected once. The CDR3 DNA follows: TGTGCCAGCAGCGCGATAACGGGCTTGGCTAATGAAAAACTGTTTTTT. Amino acid sequence: CASSAITGLANEKLFF. This sequence joins TRBV9 and TRBJ1-4; D is uncertain. Between the trimmed V and J ends, which lost 3 bases and 3 bases, there was a span of 15 bases. The CDR3 consists of 16 residues. Germline V gene data show CDR1 as SGDLS and CDR2 as YYNGEE.

This chain joins TRBV24-1 and TRBJ1-1, with D tentatively TRBD1 (5 bases). The CDR3 runs to 17 residues. Between the trimmed V and J ends, which lost 3 bases and 4 bases, there was a span of 20 bases. Germline V lookup: CDR1 KGHDR, CDR2 SFDVKD. CDR3: CATSDPGHSLHGTEAFF. CDR3 nucleotide sequence: TGTGCCACCAGTGATCCAGGACACTCCCTCCATGGCACTGAAGCTTTCTTT.